This is a list of T cell receptor beta chains from one sample in a study of cytomegalovirus exposure and HLA in healthy donors. TCRdb's table, derived via immunoSEQ multiplex PCR, lists solely in-frame clones and lacks some. The sample has more than 80,000 clones, about 75% seen once. Sequencing was performed on PBMCs. The receptors were sampled from a man between 35 and 55 years old in good health and CMV-seronegative. Both conserved end residues are part of each CDR3. Size is stated for part of the rows, as once, few or many counts, or as a class when the clone is expanded.

V gene	clone size	J gene	CDR3 protein
TRBV9	NA	TRBJ1-2	CASSQFGGGRAYGYTF
TRBV27	NA	TRBJ1-2	CASRPRQGPNGYTF
TRBV19	NA	TRBJ1-2	CASSTTRTGGNYGYTF
TRBV7-8	NA	TRBJ1-3	CASSLYGLEGNTIYF
TRBV10-1	few	TRBJ1-4	CASSESKGRGANEKLFF
TRBV11-2	once	TRBJ2-3	CASSLRVTALSTDTQYF
TRBV7-9	once	TRBJ2-5	CASSPWGGTLRQYF
TRBV7-2	NA	TRBJ2-5	CASSLSSHARGLETQYF
TRBV5-1	NA	TRBJ1-3	CASSLGAGETNTIYF
TRBV5-1	NA	TRBJ1-2	CASSLPGTGDGYTF
TRBV6-6	NA	TRBJ1-1	CASSYRGRDTEAFF
TRBV4-1	NA	TRBJ1-6	CASSRQTGDNSPLHF
TRBV5-4	NA	TRBJ1-4	CASSPNRGANEKLFF
TRBV5-4	once	TRBJ1-3	CASSFRDSFFTGNTIYF
TRBV10-1	NA	TRBJ2-7	CASSPGQGGPGQYF
TRBV5-1	few	TRBJ2-1	CASSLVQGTYNEQFF
TRBV5-5	NA	TRBJ2-3	CASSRITGGTDTQYF
TRBV29-1	NA	TRBJ1-1	CSVVQGRGLTTEAFF
TRBV6-5	NA	TRBJ1-2	CASSYSREYYGYTF
TRBV19	NA	TRBJ1-2	CASSSVDPELYGYTF
TRBV25-1	NA	TRBJ1-2	CASSPTLTANYGYTF
TRBV4-1	NA	TRBJ2-5	CASSQDRDRGLPQYF
TRBV19	NA	TRBJ1-5	CASSQRTGEGGAQHF
TRBV29-1	NA	TRBJ2-3	CSVERLAGTDTQYF
TRBV2	once	TRBJ1-4	CASSFQQGLNEKLFF
TRBV19	NA	TRBJ1-5	CASSIGRGRNQPQHF
TRBV27	NA	TRBJ1-2	CASSSLLSLSGSFFLGYGYTF
TRBV6-1	NA	TRBJ2-2	CASSQGSNTGELFF
TRBV5-6	NA	TRBJ2-1	CASSPGQGLGEQFF
TRBV25-1	NA	TRBJ1-2	CASSDSIGGGTGDYGYTF
TRBV7-2	NA	TRBJ1-4	CASTRESNEKLFF
TRBV5-1	NA	TRBJ2-7	CASSPGQGVSYEQYF
TRBV7-2	NA	TRBJ2-5	CASSSGSQTRETQYF
TRBV7-2	NA	TRBJ1-6	CASSLTATGISPLHF
TRBV2	NA	TRBJ2-3	CASRPGLRGDTQYF
TRBV4-2	NA	TRBJ2-5	CASSQGGGGKETQYF
TRBV27	NA	TRBJ2-7	CASKNGLAGAYEQYF
TRBV19	NA	TRBJ1-6	CASSPQESSPLHF
TRBV18	NA	TRBJ1-4	CASSTGGTNEKLFF
TRBV11-1	NA	TRBJ1-1	CASSRDIDTEAFF
TRBV2	NA	TRBJ2-3	CASSAPGGDTQYF
TRBV2	NA	TRBJ1-6	CASNGGYSPLHF
TRBV19	NA	TRBJ1-5	CASRGGDTSNQPQHF
TRBV7-2	few	TRBJ1-2	CASSTQTGSSGYTF
TRBV28	NA	TRBJ1-6	CASSSDRVIYSPLHF
TRBV10-3	NA	TRBJ1-2	CAISESLGQGLNSNYGYTF